Each of the 22 T cell receptor beta chains below was sequenced from the same sample in a study of T cell changes during pregnancy in multiple sclerosis. Sequencing used immunoSEQ multiplex PCR; TCRdb keeps in-frame clones, though not all of them. The sample has around 50,000 clones; around 91% are singletons. The sequences come from CD8+ T cells from peripheral blood mononuclear cells, collected in the second trimester of pregnancy. Receptors originate from a female donor with multiple sclerosis, enrolled in a pregnancy study.

The genes are TRBV11-1 and TRBJ2-5, with 7 bases that match TRBD1. In germline, CDR1 is SGHAT, CDR2 FQDESV (reference sequence). The CDR3 is 15 residues long. After removal of 5 bases from V and 5 bases from J, the junction contained 11 bases not matched to a gene. The CDR3 nucleotides are TGTGCCAGCAGCCGTGAAAGGGGGCTAGGGGAGACCCAGTACTTC. Translated, it gives CASSRERGLGETQYF.

The chain links TRBV11-1 to TRBJ2-2; TRBD2 might be the D (7 bases). The CDR3 spans 16 residues. Looked up from germline, CDR1 is SGHAT and CDR2 is FQDESV (reference sequence). Trimming removed 5 bases from V and 4 bases from J, with 17 bases in between. DNA of the CDR3: TGTGCCAGCAGCCCCCTACTAGGGGGGGGCACCGGGGAGCTGTTTTTT. Encoded protein: CASSPLLGGGTGELFF.

The chain employs TRBV2 and TRBJ2-7, with 9 bases matching TRBD1. Germline CDR1 and CDR2: SNHLY and FYNNEI. V lost 4 bases, J lost 10 bases, and 11 bases stayed unmatched. The CDR3 consists of 14 residues. In nucleotides, the CDR3 is TGTGCCAGCAGTGTCAGGACAGGGGACGCGGAACAGTACTTC. It translates to CASSVRTGDAEQYF.

J is TRBJ2-3 and V is TRBV6-4, with 7 bases identical to TRBD1. CDR3 length: 14 residues. CDR1 is MRHNA and CDR2 is SNTAGT in the germline V gene. Trimming took 4 bases from V and 0 from J; bases not matched to a gene: 1. The DNA for the CDR3 is TGTGCCAGCAGTGGACAGGGAAGCACAGATACGCAGTATTTT. Its translation is CASSGQGSTDTQYF.

V is TRBV29-1 and J is TRBJ2-2, with 7 bases lining up with TRBD2. The CDR3 contains 13 residues. Unmatched junction bases numbered 4, after V lost 3 bases and J lost 6 bases. The germline V gene encodes CDR1 SQVTM and CDR2 ANQGSEA. The CDR3 region has the DNA TGCAGCGTTGAGGCAGGGAGGGCCGGGGAGCTGTTTTTT. Its protein product is CSVEAGRAGELFF.

The chain carries TRBV6-5 and TRBJ2-2, with TRBD2 as a possible D gene (6 bases). The CDR3 has 15 amino acids. The germline CDR1 and CDR2 sequences are MNHEY and SVGAGI. Trimming removed 7 bases at V and 10 bases at J, with 22 bases between. CDR3 nucleotide sequence: TGTGCCAGCAAGGAGGGTATGACTCCTTACTCGGAGCTGTTTTTT. Its protein is CASKEGMTPYSELFF.

The J gene is TRBJ2-7, the V gene TRBV19; D unresolved. V lost 3 bases and J lost 1, with 19 bases in between. This CDR3 is 17 amino acids long. Per germline, CDR1 LNHDA and CDR2 SQIVND (reference sequence). The CDR3 protein is CASSIYGGFRTSYEQYF. For the CDR3, the DNA is TGTGCCAGTAGTATTTACGGTGGTTTTCGCACGTCCTACGAGCAGTACTTC.

The chain couples TRBV5-6 to TRBJ2-7; perhaps TRBD2 as D (6 bases). The CDR3 has 14 amino acids. Germline CDR1 is SGHDT and CDR2 is YYEEEE. The V end lost 2 bases, the J end lost 3 bases, and 12 bases lay between the germline ends. The CDR3 here is CASSLGTSYYEQYF. In nucleotides, the CDR3 is TGTGCCAGCAGCTTAGGGACTTCCTACTACGAGCAGTACTTC. Combining the CDR3 with reference TRBV5-6 and TRBJ2-7 gives the whole variable domain DAGVTQSPTHLIKTRGQQVTLRCSPKSGHDTVSWYQQALGQGPQFIFQYYEEEERQRGNFPDRFSGHQFPNYSSELNVNALLLGDSALYLCASSLGTSYYEQYFGPGTRLTVT.

This clone was seen only once. The genes are TRBV6-6 and TRBJ1-5; D is uncertain. This CDR3 is 13 amino acids long. CDR1 is MNHNY, CDR2 SVGAGI, per germline (reference sequence). Trimming pared 4 bases from V and 4 bases from J, leaving 8 bases between. CDR3 amino acids: CASSLTENQPQHF. In DNA, the CDR3 is TGTGCCAGCAGTTTAACAGAGAATCAGCCCCAGCATTTT.

The CDR3 nucleotides are TGTGCCAGCAAGAAGAGGGGGCCAGTCTCCTATAATTCACCCCTCCACTTT. This codes for CASKKRGPVSYNSPLHF. This chain uses TRBV27 with TRBJ1-6; 7 bases map to TRBD1. V lost 7 bases to trimming and J lost 0 bases; unmatched junction nucleotides: 9. This CDR3 has 17 amino acids. Germline V gene lookup returns CDR1 MNHEY and CDR2 SMNVEV (reference sequence).

The chain is built from TRBV9 and TRBJ1-2; TRBD1 is a possible D gene (5 bases). Germline-derived CDR1 and CDR2 are SGDLS and YYNGEE. The CDR3 runs 18 residues. Trimming shortened V by 4 bases and J by 7 bases, and 29 bases separated the two germline ends. The CDR3 protein is CASSQPDSPYEHSSGYTF. CDR3 DNA: TGTGCCAGCAGCCAACCTGACAGCCCTTATGAACATTCTAGTGGCTACACCTTC.

This CDR3 reads CASTAWTGGMTEAFF. The CDR3 DNA reads as TGTGCCAGCACCGCTTGGACAGGGGGGATGACTGAAGCTTTCTTT. The chain links TRBV6-5 to TRBJ1-1, with 10 bases aligning to TRBD1. The CDR3 is 15 residues long. Germline V gene data show CDR1 as MNHEY and CDR2 as SVGAGI. Trimming took 7 bases from V and 5 from J; bases not matched to a gene: 10.

The chain employs TRBV9 and TRBJ1-6; TRBD1 might be the D (5 bases). This CDR3 has 15 residues. Per germline, CDR1 SGDLS and CDR2 YYNGEE. V shed 3 bases and J shed 9 bases, with 16 bases lying between them. As DNA, the CDR3 is TGTGCCAGCAGCGCGAGGGGAGGCATCGGTTCACCCCTCCACTTT. It translates to CASSARGGIGSPLHF.

The CDR3 DNA sequence: TGTGCCAGCAGCCCCGGGGGACAGTATCGACCCGGGGAGCTGTTTTTT. It translates to CASSPGGQYRPGELFF. The V call is TRBV11-3, the J call TRBJ2-2, with D tentatively TRBD1 (7 bases). Trimming shortened V by 5 bases and J by 6 bases, and 19 bases separated the two germline ends. This CDR3 is built from 16 residues. The germline gives CDR1 SGHNT, CDR2 YENEEA.

CDR3 loop: CASSWGSAGAPQETQYF. In DNA form, the CDR3 reads TGTGCCAGTAGTTGGGGCTCAGCGGGCGCACCGCAAGAGACCCAGTACTTC. V and J are TRBV19 and TRBJ2-5; tentatively, D is TRBD2 (6 bases). Germline assignment: CDR1 LNHDA and CDR2 SQIVND (reference sequence). The CDR3 contains 17 residues. V gave up 5 bases and J gave up 2 bases, with 21 bases separating them.

The chain is built from TRBV5-6 and TRBJ1-1, with D possibly being TRBD1 (5 bases). The CDR3 contains 12 residues. The germline V gene encodes CDR1 SGHDT and CDR2 YYEEEE. The ends were cut back, 7 bases at V and 4 bases at J, with 11 bases in the middle. This chain's CDR3 is CASGSGGTEAFF. The CDR3 DNA is TGTGCCAGCGGCTCCGGGGGCACTGAAGCTTTCTTT.

This chain uses TRBV12-1 with TRBJ1-3; the table calls TRBD1, which could not be checked here. TRBV12-1 is a pseudogene locus. There are 17 residues in the CDR3. The CDR3 here is CASSFGTDRPVGNTIYF. CDR3 sequence (DNA): TGTGCCAGCAGCTTTGGGACCGACAGGCCCGTTGGAAACACCATATATTTT.

As for this clone: The junction departs from germline at one end; a sequencing error may be responsible. The chain joins TRBV4-1 to TRBJ2-1, with no clear D. Looked up from germline, CDR1 is MGHRA and CDR2 is YSYEKL. The CDR3 totals 19 residues. In nucleotides, the CDR3 is TGCGCCAGAAGCCCACCTAGAAGAGATCCGATGAGCTCCTACAATGAGCAGTTCTTC. Its protein is CARSPPRRDPMSSYNEQFF.

Points on this clone: Other DNA sequences within the sample encode an identical CDR3. The chain uses TRBV6-5 and TRBJ1-3; unclear D gene. Germline V gives CDR1 MNHEY, CDR2 SVGAGI. CDR3 length: 14 amino acids. Trimming shortened V by 8 bases and J by 1 base, and 12 bases separated the two germline ends. DNA for the CDR3: TGTGCCAGCTCCTCCCCGGGGTCTGGAAACACCATATATTTT. Translating gives CASSSPGSGNTIYF.

The chain recombines TRBV4-1 with TRBJ2-4; TRBD2 matches at 7 bases. Trimming at V came to 3 bases and at J to 8 bases, leaving 13 bases not matched to a gene. The V gene's germline CDR1 is MGHRA and CDR2 YSYEKL. The CDR3 length is 16 residues. In DNA form, the CDR3 reads TGCGCCAGCAGCCACTCTGGGGGAGGGCCGGGGGACATTCAGTACTTC. Translating it yields CASSHSGGGPGDIQYF.

V gene TRBV6-5 combines with J gene TRBJ1-5, with 7 bases matching TRBD1. The germline gives CDR1 MNHEY, CDR2 SVGAGI. CDR3 length: 13 residues. The J segment lost 3 bases and the V segment lost 9 bases, leaving 5 bases of the junction unmatched. The CDR3 here is CASWGQYNQPQHF. CDR3 coding DNA: TGTGCCAGTTGGGGACAGTACAATCAGCCCCAGCATTTT.

The rearrangement joins TRBV4-2 to TRBJ1-1; 7 bases are shared with TRBD1. The CDR3 sequence is 15 residues long. In germline, CDR1 is LGHNA, CDR2 YNFKEQ. The V segment lost 3 bases and the J segment 1 base; nucleotides outside the gene matches: 5. This CDR3 is CASSQEKGANTEAFF. The DNA for the CDR3 is TGTGCCAGCAGCCAGGAGAAGGGGGCGAACACTGAAGCTTTCTTT.